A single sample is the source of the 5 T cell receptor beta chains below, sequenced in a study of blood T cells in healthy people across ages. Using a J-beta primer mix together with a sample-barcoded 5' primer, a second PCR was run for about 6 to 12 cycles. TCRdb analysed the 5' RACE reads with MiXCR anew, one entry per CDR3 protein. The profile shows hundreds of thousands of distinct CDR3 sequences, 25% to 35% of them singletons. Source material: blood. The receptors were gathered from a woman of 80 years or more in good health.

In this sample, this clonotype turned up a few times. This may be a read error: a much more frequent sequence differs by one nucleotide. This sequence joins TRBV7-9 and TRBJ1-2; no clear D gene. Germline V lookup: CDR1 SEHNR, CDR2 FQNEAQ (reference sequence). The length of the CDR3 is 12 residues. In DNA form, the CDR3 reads TGTTCCAGCACCGGAGGTCCCTATGGCTACACCTTC. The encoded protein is CSSTGGPYGYTF.

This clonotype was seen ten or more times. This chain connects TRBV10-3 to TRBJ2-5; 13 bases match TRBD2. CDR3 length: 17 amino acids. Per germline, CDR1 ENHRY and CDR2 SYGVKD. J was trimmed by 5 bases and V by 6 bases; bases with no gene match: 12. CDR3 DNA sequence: TGTGCCATCAGCGCTACCGGGACTAGCGGGGTAGAGGAGACCCAGTACTTC. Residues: CAISATGTSGVEETQYF.

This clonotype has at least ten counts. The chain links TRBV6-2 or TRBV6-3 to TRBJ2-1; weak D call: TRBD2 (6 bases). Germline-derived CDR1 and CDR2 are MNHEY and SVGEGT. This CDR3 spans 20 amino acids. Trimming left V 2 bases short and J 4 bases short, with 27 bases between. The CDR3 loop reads CASSYPKIADDVSGYNEQFF. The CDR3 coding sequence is TGTGCCAGCAGTTACCCAAAAATCGCGGACGACGTCAGCGGGTACAATGAGCAGTTCTTC.

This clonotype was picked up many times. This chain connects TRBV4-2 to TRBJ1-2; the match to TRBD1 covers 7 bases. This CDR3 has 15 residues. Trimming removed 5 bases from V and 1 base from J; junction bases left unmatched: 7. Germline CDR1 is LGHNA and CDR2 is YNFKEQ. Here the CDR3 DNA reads TGTGCCAGCAGCTACCCTTCAGGGGGTAACTATGGCTACACCTTC. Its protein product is CASSYPSGGNYGYTF.

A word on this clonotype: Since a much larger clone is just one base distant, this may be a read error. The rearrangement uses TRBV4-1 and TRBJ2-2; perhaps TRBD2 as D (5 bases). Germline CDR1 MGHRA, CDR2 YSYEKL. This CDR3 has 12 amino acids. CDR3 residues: CASSQTLGERFF. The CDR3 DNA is TGCGCCAGCAGCCAGACCCTCGGGGAGCGGTTTTTT.